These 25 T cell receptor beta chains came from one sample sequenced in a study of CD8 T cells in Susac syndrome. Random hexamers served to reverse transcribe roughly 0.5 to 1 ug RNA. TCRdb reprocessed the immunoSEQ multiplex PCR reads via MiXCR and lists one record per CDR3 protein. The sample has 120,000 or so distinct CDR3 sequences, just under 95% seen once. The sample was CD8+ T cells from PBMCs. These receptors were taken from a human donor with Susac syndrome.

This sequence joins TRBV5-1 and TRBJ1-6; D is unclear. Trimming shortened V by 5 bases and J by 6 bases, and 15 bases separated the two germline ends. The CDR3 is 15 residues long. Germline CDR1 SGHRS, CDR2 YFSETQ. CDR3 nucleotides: TGCGCCAGCAGACAAACAGACTACCTTAATTCACCCCTCCACTTT. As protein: CASRQTDYLNSPLHF.

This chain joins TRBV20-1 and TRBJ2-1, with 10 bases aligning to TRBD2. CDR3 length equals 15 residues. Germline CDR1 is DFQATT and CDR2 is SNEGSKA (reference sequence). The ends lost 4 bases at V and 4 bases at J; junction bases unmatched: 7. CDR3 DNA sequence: TGCAGTGCTACCCTAGCGGGAGAGATTTACAATGAGCAGTTCTTC. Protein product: CSATLAGEIYNEQFF.

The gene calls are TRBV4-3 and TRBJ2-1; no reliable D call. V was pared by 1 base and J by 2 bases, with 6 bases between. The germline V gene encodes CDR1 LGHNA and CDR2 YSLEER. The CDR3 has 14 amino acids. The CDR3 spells CASSQVTAYNEQFF. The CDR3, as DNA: TGCGCCAGCAGCCAAGTTACAGCCTACAATGAGCAGTTCTTC.

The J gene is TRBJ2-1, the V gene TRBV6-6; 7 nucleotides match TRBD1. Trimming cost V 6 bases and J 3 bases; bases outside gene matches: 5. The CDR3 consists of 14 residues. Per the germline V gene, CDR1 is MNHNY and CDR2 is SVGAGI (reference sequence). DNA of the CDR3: TGTGCCAGCAGCGTCGGACAGGACTACAATGAGCAGTTCTTC. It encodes CASSVGQDYNEQFF.

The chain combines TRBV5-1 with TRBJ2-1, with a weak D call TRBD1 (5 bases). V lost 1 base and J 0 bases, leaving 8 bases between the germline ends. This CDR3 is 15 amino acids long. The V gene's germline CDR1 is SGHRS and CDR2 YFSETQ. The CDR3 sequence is CASSLLDNSYNEQFF. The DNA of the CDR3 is TGCGCCAGCAGCTTGTTGGACAACTCCTACAATGAGCAGTTCTTC. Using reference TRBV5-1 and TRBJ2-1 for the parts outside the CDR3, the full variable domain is KAGVTQTPRYLIKTRGQQVTLSCSPISGHRSVSWYQQTPGQGLQFLFEYFSETQRNKGNFPGRFSGRQFSNSRSEMNVSTLELGDSALYLCASSLLDNSYNEQFFGPGTRLTVL.

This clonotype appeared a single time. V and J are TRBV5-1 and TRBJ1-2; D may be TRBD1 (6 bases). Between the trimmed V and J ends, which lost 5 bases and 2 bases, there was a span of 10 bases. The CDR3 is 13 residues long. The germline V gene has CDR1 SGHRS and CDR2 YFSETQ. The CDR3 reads CASRTDSNYGYTF. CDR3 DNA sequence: TGCGCCAGCAGGACGGACAGCAACTATGGCTACACCTTC.

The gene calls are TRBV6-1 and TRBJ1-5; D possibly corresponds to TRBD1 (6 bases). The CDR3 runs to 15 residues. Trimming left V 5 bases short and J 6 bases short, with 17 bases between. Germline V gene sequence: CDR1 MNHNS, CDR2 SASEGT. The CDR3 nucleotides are TGTGCCAGCAGTATGGACAGTTCGGGCGGTCAGCCCCAGCATTTT. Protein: CASSMDSSGGQPQHF.

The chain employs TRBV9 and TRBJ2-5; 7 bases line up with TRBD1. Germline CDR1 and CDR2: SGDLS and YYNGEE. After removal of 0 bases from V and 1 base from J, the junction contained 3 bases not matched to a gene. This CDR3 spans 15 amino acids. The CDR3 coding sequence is TGTGCCAGCAGCGTAGAGGGGGCTCTCCAAGAGACCCAGTACTTC. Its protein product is CASSVEGALQETQYF. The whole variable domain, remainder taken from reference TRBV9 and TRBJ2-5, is DSGVTQTPKHLITATGQRVTLRCSPRSGDLSVYWYQQSLDQGLQFLIQYYNGEERAKGNILERFSAQQFPDLHSELNLSSLELGDSALYFCASSVEGALQETQYFGPGTRLLVL.

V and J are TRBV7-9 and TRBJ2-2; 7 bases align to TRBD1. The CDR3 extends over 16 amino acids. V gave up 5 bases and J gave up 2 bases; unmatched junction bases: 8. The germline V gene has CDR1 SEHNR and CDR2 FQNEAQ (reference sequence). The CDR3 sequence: CASSSRGGINTGELFF. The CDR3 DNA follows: TGTGCCAGCAGCAGCCGAGGGGGCATCAACACCGGGGAGCTGTTTTTT. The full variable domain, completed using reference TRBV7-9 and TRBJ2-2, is DTGVSQNPRHKITKRGQNVTFRCDPISEHNRLYWYRQTLGQGPEFLTYFQNEAQLEKSRLLSDRFSAERPKGSFSTLEIQRTEQGDSAMYLCASSSRGGINTGELFFGEGSRLTVL.

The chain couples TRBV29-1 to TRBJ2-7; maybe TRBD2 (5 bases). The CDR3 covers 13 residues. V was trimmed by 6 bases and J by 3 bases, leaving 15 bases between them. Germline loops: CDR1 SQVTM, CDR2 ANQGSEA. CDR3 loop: CSVIGESLYEQYF. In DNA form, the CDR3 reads TGCAGCGTAATCGGGGAGAGTCTCTACGAGCAGTACTTC.

The CDR3 DNA follows: TGTGCCAGCAGTTTAGGCGGTAGCAATCAGCCCCAGCATTTT. Amino acid sequence: CASSLGGSNQPQHF. This chain connects TRBV12-3 or TRBV12-4 to TRBJ1-5, with unresolved D. CDR3 size: 14 residues. Trimming took 1 base from V and 0 from J, leaving 4 bases between them.

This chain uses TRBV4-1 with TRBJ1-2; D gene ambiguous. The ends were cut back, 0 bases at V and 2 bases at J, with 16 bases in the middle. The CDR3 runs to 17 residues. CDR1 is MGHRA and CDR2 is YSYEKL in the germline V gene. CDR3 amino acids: CASSQDPTGLRNYGYTF. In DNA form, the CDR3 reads TGCGCCAGCAGCCAAGACCCCACGGGCCTTAGAAACTATGGCTACACCTTC.

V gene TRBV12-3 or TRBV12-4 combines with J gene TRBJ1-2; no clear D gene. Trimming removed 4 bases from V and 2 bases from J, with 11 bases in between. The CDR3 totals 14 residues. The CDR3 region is CASSSHRENYGYTF. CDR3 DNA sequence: TGTGCCAGCAGTTCCCACAGAGAGAACTATGGCTACACCTTC.

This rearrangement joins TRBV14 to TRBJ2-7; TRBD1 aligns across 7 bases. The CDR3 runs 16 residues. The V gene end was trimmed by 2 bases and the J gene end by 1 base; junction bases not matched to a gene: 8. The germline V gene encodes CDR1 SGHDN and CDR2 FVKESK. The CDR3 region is CASSQRTGEMSYEQYF. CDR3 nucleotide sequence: TGTGCCAGCAGCCAAAGAACAGGGGAAATGTCCTACGAGCAGTACTTC.

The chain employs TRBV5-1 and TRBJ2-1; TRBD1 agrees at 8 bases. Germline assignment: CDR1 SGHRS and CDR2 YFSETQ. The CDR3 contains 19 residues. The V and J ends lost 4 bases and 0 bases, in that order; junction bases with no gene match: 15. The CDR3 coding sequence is TGCGCCAGCAGCGGAACAGGGGGTCTTCCCTTAAGCTCCTACAATGAGCAGTTCTTC. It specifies CASSGTGGLPLSSYNEQFF.

The CDR3 region has the DNA TGTGCCATAACCGGACTAGCGGGAGCAACAGATACGCAGTATTTT. It encodes CAITGLAGATDTQYF. The rearrangement joins TRBV10-3 to TRBJ2-3, with 13 bases that match TRBD2. The J segment lost 3 bases and the V segment lost 9 bases, leaving 6 bases of the junction unmatched. Germline assignment: CDR1 ENHRY and CDR2 SYGVKD. CDR3 length: 15 amino acids.

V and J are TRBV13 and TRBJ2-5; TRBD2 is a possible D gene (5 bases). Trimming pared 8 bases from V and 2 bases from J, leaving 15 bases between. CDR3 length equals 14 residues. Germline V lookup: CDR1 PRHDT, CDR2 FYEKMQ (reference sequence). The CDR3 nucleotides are TGTGCCAGCTCGCCGGGGTGGGGACAAGAGACCCAGTACTTC. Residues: CASSPGWGQETQYF.

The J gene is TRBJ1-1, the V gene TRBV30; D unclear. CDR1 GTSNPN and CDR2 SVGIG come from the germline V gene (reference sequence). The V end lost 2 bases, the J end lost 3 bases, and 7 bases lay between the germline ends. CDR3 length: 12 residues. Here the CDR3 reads CAWSPEHTEAFF. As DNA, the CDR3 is TGTGCCTGGAGTCCGGAACACACTGAAGCTTTCTTT.

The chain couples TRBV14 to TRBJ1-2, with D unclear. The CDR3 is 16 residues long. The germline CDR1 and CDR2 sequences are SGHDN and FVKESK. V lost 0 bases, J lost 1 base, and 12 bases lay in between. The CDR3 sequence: CASSQEKDPINYGYTF. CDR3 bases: TGTGCCAGCAGCCAAGAAAAAGACCCAATTAACTATGGCTACACCTTC. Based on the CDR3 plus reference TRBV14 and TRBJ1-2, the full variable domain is EAGVTQFPSHSVIEKGQTVTLRCDPISGHDNLYWYRRVMGKEIKFLLHFVKESKQDESGMPNNRFLAERTGGTYSTLKVQPAELEDSGVYFCASSQEKDPINYGYTFGSGTRLTVV.

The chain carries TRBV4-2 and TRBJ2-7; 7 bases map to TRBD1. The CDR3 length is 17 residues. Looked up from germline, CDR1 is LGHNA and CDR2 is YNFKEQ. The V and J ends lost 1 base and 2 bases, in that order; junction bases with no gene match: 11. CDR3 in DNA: TGTGCCAGCAGCCAAGGGGTGCAGAGACAGGGACCCTACGAGCAGTACTTC. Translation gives CASSQGVQRQGPYEQYF.

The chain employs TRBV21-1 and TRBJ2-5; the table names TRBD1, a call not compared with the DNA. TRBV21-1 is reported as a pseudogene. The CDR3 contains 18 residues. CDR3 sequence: CASSKEVPSPPFQETQYF. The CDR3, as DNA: TGTGCCAGCAGCAAAGAGGTACCGAGCCCCCCTTTTCAAGAGACCCAGTACTTC.

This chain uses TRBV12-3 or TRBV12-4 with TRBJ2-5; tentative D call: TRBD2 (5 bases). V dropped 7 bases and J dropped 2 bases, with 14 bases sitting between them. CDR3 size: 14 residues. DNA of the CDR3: TGTGCCAGCACTCCTAACGGGGAGCAAGAGACCCAGTACTTC. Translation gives CASTPNGEQETQYF.

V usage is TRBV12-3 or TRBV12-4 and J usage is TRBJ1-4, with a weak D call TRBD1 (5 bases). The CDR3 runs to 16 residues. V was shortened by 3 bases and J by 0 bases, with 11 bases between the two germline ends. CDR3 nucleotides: TGTGCCAGCAGTTTTTTAGGGGAGGCAACTAATGAAAAACTGTTTTTT. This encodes CASSFLGEATNEKLFF.

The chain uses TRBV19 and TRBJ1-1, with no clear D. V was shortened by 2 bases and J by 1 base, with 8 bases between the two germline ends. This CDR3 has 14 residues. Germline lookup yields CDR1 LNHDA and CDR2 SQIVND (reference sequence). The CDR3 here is CASSIYGPNTEAFF. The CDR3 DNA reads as TGTGCCAGTAGTATATATGGGCCGAACACTGAAGCTTTCTTT.

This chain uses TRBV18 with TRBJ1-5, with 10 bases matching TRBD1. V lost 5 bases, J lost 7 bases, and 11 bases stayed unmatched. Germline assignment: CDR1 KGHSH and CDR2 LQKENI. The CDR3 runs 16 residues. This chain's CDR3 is CASSVGTGAPGQPQHF. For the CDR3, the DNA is TGTGCCAGCTCAGTCGGGACAGGGGCCCCGGGGCAGCCCCAGCATTTT.